The T cell receptor (beta chain) described here comes from a study of shared clonotypes between healthy human individuals. About the study: In total, the donors were two women and a few men aged 18 to 49.

Participating donors were healthy, HIV-negative adults free of recent acute infections or vaccinations. Germline loops: CDR1 GTSNPN, CDR2 SVGIG (reference sequence). The CDR3 contains 16 residues. V trimming: 0 bases; J trimming: 7 bases; junction bases outside the gene matches: 9. Replicate sorted-subset PCRs were loaded with around 0.2 ug DNA, 25,000 to 30,000 T cell genomes. Some clones are missing from TCRdb's copy, which holds only in-frame ones; the method was immunoSEQ multiplex PCR. This repertoire shows a few million clones, over 85% found once; its top ten account for around 0.14%. The chain uses TRBV30 and TRBJ1-6; 7 bases align to TRBD1. The receptor comes from a man younger than 35 in good health. Sequences were obtained from naive CD4+ T cells sorted from blood. The subset is: CD45RA+ positively selected. The CDR3 loop reads CAWSVERGLSNSPLHF. DNA of the CDR3: TGTGCCTGGAGTGTAGAAAGGGGGCTCTCGAATTCACCCCTCCACTTT.